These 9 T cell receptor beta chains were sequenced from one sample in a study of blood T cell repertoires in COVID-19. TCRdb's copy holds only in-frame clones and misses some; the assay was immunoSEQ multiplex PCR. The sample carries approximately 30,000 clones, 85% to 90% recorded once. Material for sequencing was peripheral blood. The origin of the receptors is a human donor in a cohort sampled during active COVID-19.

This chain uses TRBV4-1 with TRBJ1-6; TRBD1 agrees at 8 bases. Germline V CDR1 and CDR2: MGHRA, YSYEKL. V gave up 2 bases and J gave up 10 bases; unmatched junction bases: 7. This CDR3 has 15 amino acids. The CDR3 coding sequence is TGCGCCAGCAGCCAACCGGACAGGGAGGGCTCACCCCTCCACTTT. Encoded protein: CASSQPDREGSPLHF.

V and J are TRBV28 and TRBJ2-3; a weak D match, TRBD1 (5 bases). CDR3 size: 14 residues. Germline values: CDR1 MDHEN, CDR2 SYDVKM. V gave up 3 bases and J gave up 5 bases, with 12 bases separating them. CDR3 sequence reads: CASSFQGHRDTQYF. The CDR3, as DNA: TGTGCCAGCAGTTTTCAGGGTCACCGAGATACGCAGTATTTT.

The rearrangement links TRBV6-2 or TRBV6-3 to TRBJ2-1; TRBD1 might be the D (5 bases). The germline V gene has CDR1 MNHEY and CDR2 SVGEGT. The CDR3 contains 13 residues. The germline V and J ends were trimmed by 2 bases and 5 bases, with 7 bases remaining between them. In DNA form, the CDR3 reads TGTGCCAGCAGTTACCGACAGCACAATGAGCAGTTCTTC. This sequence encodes CASSYRQHNEQFF.

In nucleotides, the CDR3 is TGTGCCACCAGTCAGGGGGCGCCGTCCGTCACCGGGGAGCTGTTTTTT. Protein: CATSQGAPSVTGELFF. This chain joins TRBV24-1 and TRBJ2-2; 8 nucleotides agree with TRBD1. Germline assignment: CDR1 KGHDR and CDR2 SFDVKD. J was trimmed by 4 bases and V by 6 bases; bases with no gene match: 9. This CDR3 has 16 amino acids.

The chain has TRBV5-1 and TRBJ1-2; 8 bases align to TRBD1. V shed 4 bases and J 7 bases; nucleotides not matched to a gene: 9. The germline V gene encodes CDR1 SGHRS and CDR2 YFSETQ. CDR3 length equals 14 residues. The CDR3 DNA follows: TGCGCCAGCAGCCCTGGACAGGGAATTGCTGGCTACACCTTC. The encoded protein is CASSPGQGIAGYTF.

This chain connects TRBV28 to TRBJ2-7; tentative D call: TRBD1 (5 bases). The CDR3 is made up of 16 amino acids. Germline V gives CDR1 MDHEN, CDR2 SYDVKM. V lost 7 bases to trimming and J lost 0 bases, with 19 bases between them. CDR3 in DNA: TGTGCCAGCACTCCCGTCTCAGGGCTCAGCTCCTACGAGCAGTACTTC. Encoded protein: CASTPVSGLSSYEQYF.

The CDR3 sequence: CASSPQGQRGKETQYF. The CDR3 region has the DNA TGTGCCAGCAGCCCCCAGGGACAGAGAGGTAAAGAGACCCAGTACTTC. The V gene is TRBV7-9, the J gene TRBJ2-5, with 7 positions matching TRBD1. The CDR3 runs 16 residues. Looked up from germline, CDR1 is SEHNR and CDR2 is FQNEAQ (reference sequence). J lost 3 bases, V lost 5 bases, and 12 bases had no gene match.

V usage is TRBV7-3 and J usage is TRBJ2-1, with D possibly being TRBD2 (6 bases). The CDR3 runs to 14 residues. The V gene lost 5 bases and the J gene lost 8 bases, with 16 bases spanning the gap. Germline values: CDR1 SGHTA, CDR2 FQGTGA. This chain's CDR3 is CASSRGLPGDEQFF. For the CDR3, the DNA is TGTGCCAGCAGCCGGGGACTCCCGGGGGATGAGCAGTTCTTC.

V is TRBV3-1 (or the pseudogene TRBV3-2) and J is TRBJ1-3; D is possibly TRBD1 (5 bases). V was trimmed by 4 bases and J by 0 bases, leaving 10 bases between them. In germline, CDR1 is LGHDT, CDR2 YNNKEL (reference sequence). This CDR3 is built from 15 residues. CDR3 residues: CASSLAGFSGNTIYF. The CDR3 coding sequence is TGTGCCAGCAGCCTGGCAGGGTTCTCTGGAAACACCATATATTTT.